This T cell receptor beta chain was retrieved from a study of post-analysis software for immune sequencing data. The wider study: Included among the disease courses, which were recorded for the cohort, were relapsing-remitting, secondary progressive and progressive-relapsing multiple sclerosis.

This clonotype has only a few counts. The antigen remains undetermined. Study results and caveats: Analysis by F measure revealed that same-batch samples clustered strongly together. Five TRBV segments were significantly more frequent in patients than in controls. TRBV5-6, TRBV5-1 and TRBV20-1 were among these segments. Multiple sclerosis was associated with a significant reduction in normalized Chao1 diversity relative to controls.

The CDR3 has 14 residues. V was trimmed by 7 bases and J by 0 bases, leaving 9 bases between them. In germline, CDR1 is MNHNS, CDR2 SASEGT. Tagging with unique molecular identifiers was a feature of the TCR beta cDNA libraries. The source material, about 0.95 to 10 million T cells, gave rise to roughly 0.5 million cDNA molecules. TCRdb processed the PCR reads anew with MiXCR; each CDR3 protein has one entry. The sample includes hundreds of thousands of distinct CDR3 sequences, approximately 60% of them seen just once. This sequence was found in a girl aged 2 to 9 with multiple sclerosis. Material for sequencing was blood. The J gene is TRBJ1-4, the V gene TRBV6-1; D may be TRBD1 (6 bases). The CDR3 DNA sequence: TGTGCCAGCATTAGGACAGCAACTAATGAAAAACTGTTTTTT. Its translation: CASIRTATNEKLFF.